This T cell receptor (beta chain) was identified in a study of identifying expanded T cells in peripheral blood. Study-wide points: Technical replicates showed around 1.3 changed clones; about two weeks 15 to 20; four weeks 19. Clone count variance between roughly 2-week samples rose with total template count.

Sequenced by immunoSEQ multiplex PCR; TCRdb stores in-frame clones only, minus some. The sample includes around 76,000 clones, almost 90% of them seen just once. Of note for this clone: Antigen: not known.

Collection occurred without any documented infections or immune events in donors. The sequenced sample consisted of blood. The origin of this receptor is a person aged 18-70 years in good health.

CDR3 amino acids: CASTRRGGGQETQYF. CDR3 bases: TGTGCCAGCACCCGGCGGGGGGGAGGACAAGAGACCCAGTACTTC. The J gene is TRBJ2-5, the V gene TRBV6-1; 9 bases fit TRBD2. This CDR3 is 15 amino acids long. Germline V gene sequence: CDR1 MNHNS, CDR2 SASEGT. The junction had 8 bases not matched to a gene; V was cut back by 7 bases and J by 2 bases.